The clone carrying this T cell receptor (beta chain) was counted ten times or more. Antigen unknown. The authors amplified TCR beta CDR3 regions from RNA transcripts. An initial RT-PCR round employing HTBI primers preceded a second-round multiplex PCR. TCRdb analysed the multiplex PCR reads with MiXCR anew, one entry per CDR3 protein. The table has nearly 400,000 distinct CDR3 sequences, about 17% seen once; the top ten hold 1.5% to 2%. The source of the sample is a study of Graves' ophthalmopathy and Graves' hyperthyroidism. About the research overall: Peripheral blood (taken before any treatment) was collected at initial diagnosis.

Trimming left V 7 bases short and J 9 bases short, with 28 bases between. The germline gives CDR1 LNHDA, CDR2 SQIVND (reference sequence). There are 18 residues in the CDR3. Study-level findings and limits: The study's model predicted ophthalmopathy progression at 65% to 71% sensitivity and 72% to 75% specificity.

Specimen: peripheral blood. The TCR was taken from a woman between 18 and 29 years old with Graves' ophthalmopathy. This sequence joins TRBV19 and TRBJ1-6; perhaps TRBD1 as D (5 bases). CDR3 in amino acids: CASTTNLRDLRIGSPLHF. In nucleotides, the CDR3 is TGTGCCAGTACCACCAACCTTCGGGACCTACGAATCGGTTCACCCCTCCACTTT. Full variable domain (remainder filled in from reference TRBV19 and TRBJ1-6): DGGITQSPKYLFRKEGQNVTLSCEQNLNHDAMYWYRQDPGQGLRLIYYSQIVNDFQKGDIAEGYSVSREKKESFPLTVTSAQKNPTAFYLCASTTNLRDLRIGSPLHFGNGTRLTVT.